Each of the 8 T cell receptor beta chains below was sequenced from the same sample in a study of chemoradiotherapy in HPV16-positive cancers. Repertoires were generated with immunoSEQ multiplex PCR, while TCRdb's copy carries only in-frame clones and drops some. Of 30,000 to 45,000 clones in the sample, about 80% are singletons; the top ten hold 3% to 4%. The sequencing here drew on blood, taken from a patient who underwent chemoradiotherapy. The receptors derive from a human donor with HPV-associated anogenital cancer.

V is TRBV4-3 and J is TRBJ1-4; 7 positions agree with TRBD1. Germline CDR1 LGHNA, CDR2 YSLEER. Trimming at V came to 0 bases and at J to 5 bases, leaving 6 bases not matched to a gene. This CDR3 has 16 residues. CDR3 DNA: TGCGCCAGCAGCCAAGACAAGGGACAGAGAAATGAAAAACTGTTTTTT. Translation: CASSQDKGQRNEKLFF.

This clone was seen once. This chain connects TRBV7-2 to TRBJ2-7; 10 bases map to TRBD2. V lost 5 bases, J lost 3 bases, and 10 bases stayed unmatched. CDR1 SGHTA and CDR2 FQGNSA come from the germline V gene. The CDR3 is made up of 16 amino acids. CDR3 loop: CASSLPLAGGRYEQYF. The CDR3, as DNA: TGTGCCAGCAGCCTTCCCTTAGCGGGGGGCCGCTACGAGCAGTACTTC.

The gene calls are TRBV18 and TRBJ1-2, with unresolved D. Between the trimmed V and J ends, which lost 2 bases and 5 bases, there was a span of 12 bases. Germline loops: CDR1 KGHSH, CDR2 LQKENI. The CDR3 is 14 amino acids. CDR3 DNA: TGTGCCAGCTCACCAGCGAGCGACCAATATGGCTACACCTTC. Protein: CASSPASDQYGYTF. The complete variable domain, with remaining parts taken from reference TRBV18 and TRBJ1-2, reads NAGVMQNPRHLVRRRGQEARLRCSPMKGHSHVYWYRQLPEEGLKFMVYLQKENIIDESGMPKERFSAEFPKEGPSILRIQQVVRGDSAAYFCASSPASDQYGYTFGSGTRLTVV.

The chain links TRBV4-1 to TRBJ2-5; D might be TRBD2 (5 bases). The CDR3 has 15 amino acids. Germline V lookup: CDR1 MGHRA, CDR2 YSYEKL. V was clipped by 0 bases and J by 5 bases, with 13 bases between them. CDR3 in amino acids: CASSQDPTGMETQYF. CDR3 nucleotide sequence: TGCGCCAGCAGCCAAGATCCTACGGGGATGGAGACCCAGTACTTC.

The rearrangement uses TRBV29-1 and TRBJ2-2, with 14 positions matching TRBD2. Germline assignment: CDR1 SQVTM and CDR2 ANQGSEA. V lost 0 bases to trimming and J lost 0 bases; unmatched junction nucleotides: 12. The CDR3 extends over 21 amino acids. The CDR3 here is CSVEDRGSTSGGAPNTGELFF. CDR3 DNA: TGCAGCGTTGAAGATCGAGGGTCGACTAGCGGGGGGGCCCCGAACACCGGGGAGCTGTTTTTT.

The rearrangement links TRBV2 to TRBJ1-5; D is undetermined. Trimming left V 1 base short and J 7 bases short, with 11 bases between. The germline V gene encodes CDR1 SNHLY and CDR2 FYNNEI. This CDR3 region has 14 residues. CDR3 loop: CASSEGSGLQPQHF. The CDR3 DNA follows: TGTGCCAGCAGTGAAGGGTCAGGTCTCCAGCCCCAGCATTTT.

The V and J genes are TRBV7-2 and TRBJ1-1; 7 positions match TRBD1. Germline V gene data show CDR1 as SGHTA and CDR2 as FQGNSA. The CDR3 covers 14 residues. Germline trimming cut 6 bases from V and 2 bases from J; bases unmatched to any gene: 6. The CDR3 spells CASRRGGTNTEAFF. CDR3 DNA: TGTGCCAGCAGAAGAGGGGGCACTAACACTGAAGCTTTCTTT.

V gene TRBV29-1 combines with J gene TRBJ2-7, with 7 nucleotides matching TRBD1. Per the germline V gene, CDR1 is SQVTM and CDR2 is ANQGSEA. Losses at the gene ends were 3 bases for V and 6 bases for J; bases not matched to a gene: 8. This CDR3 has 13 residues. The CDR3 is CSVERDSSPEQYF. CDR3 DNA: TGCAGCGTTGAGAGGGACAGCTCGCCCGAGCAGTACTTC.